The 14 T cell receptor beta chains in this list originate from one sample, sequenced in a study of tumor-infiltrating lymphocytes in oesophageal squamous cell carcinoma. TCRdb reanalysed the PCR reads using MiXCR and keeps one entry per CDR3 protein. The table has some 11,000 distinct CDR3 sequences, approximately 52% seen once; the top ten hold under 20%. The sample comprised esophageal tumor tissue. These receptors all come from a female donor with esophageal squamous cell carcinoma.

The chain combines TRBV7-2 with TRBJ2-1; 11 bases fit TRBD2. The end of the DNA fits TRBJ2-7 better, so the J call may be wrong. The CDR3 sequence is 16 residues long. The germline V gene encodes CDR1 SGHTA and CDR2 FQGNSA. CDR3 sequence reads: CASSLGLLAGATKQYF. Written as DNA, the CDR3 is TGTGCCAGCAGCTTAGGACTACTAGCGGGAGCTACTAAGCAGTACTTC.

Only one count was recorded for this clonotype. This sequence joins TRBV7-2 and TRBJ2-7, with 11 bases aligning to TRBD2. The J call may be incorrect, as the DNA end agrees better with TRBJ2-1. The CDR3 length is 18 residues. The germline V gene encodes CDR1 SGHTA and CDR2 FQGNSA. CDR3 in DNA: TGTGCCAGCAGCCCGCCGGGAATTAGCGGGAGGGCCTACAATGAGCAGTTCTTC. Protein: CASSPPGISGRAYNEQFF.

This chain links TRBV7-6 with TRBJ2-6; 8 bases map to TRBD2. Per germline, CDR1 SGHVS and CDR2 FNYEAQ. V lost 5 bases and J lost 0; bases outside the gene matches: 6. The CDR3 loop spans 17 amino acids. Here the CDR3 reads CASSTGTRTSGANVLTF. The CDR3 nucleotides read TGTGCCAGCAGCACCGGGACTAGAACCTCTGGGGCCAACGTCCTGACTTTC.

CDR3 protein: CASSLEASLSYGYTF. The CDR3 DNA reads TGTGCCAGCAGCTTGGAGGCCTCACTCTCCTATGGCTACACCTTC. The chain has TRBV5-4 and TRBJ1-2; D uncertain. The CDR3 spans 15 residues. Germline V gene data show CDR1 as SGHNT and CDR2 as YYREEE (reference sequence). V lost 0 bases and J lost 4, with 13 bases in between.

This clonotype was picked up a small number of times. This chain uses TRBV5-5 with TRBJ2-1; 9 bases align to TRBD1. Germline-derived CDR1 and CDR2 are SGHKS and YYEKEE (reference sequence). Losses at the gene ends were 4 bases for V and 10 bases for J; bases not matched to a gene: 6. The CDR3 is 13 residues long. The CDR3 nucleotides are TGTGCCAGCAGCCAACAGGGGGCCTACGAGCAGTTCTTC. It is translated as CASSQQGAYEQFF.

This clonotype has at least ten counts. The chain carries TRBV11-2 and TRBJ2-4; D is perhaps TRBD2 (6 bases). The germline gives CDR1 SGHAT, CDR2 FQNNGV. Trimming left V 1 base short and J 8 bases short, with 21 bases between. This CDR3 has 17 residues. DNA for the CDR3: TGTGCCAGCAGCTTAGCCAGATCCGGTTTGTGGGGGGACATTCAGTACTTC. Protein product: CASSLARSGLWGDIQYF. Drawing the rest from reference TRBV11-2 and TRBJ2-4, the complete variable domain is EAGVAQSPRYKIIEKRQSVAFWCNPISGHATLYWYQQILGQGPKLLIQFQNNGVVDDSQLPKDRFSAERLKGVDSTLKIQPAKLEDSAVYLCASSLARSGLWGDIQYFGAGTRLSVL.

DNA for the CDR3: TGTGCCAGCAGCTTAGGCCGGGACAATGAGCAGTTCTTC. Its protein is CASSLGRDNEQFF. The J gene is TRBJ2-5, the V gene TRBV7-3, with D uncertain. The J call may be incorrect, as the DNA end agrees better with TRBJ2-1. Germline V gene sequence: CDR1 SGHTA, CDR2 FQGTGA. CDR3 length: 13 amino acids.

The J gene is TRBJ2-2, the V gene TRBV12-3 or TRBV12-4, with D perhaps matching TRBD2 (7 bases). V lost 2 bases and J 5 bases, leaving 12 bases between the germline ends. CDR3 size: 15 residues. The CDR3 bases are TGTGCCAGCAGTTTATTCGGGGGGCATACCGGGGAGCTGTTTTTT. Translating gives CASSLFGGHTGELFF.

Comments on this clonotype: At one boundary the junction diverges from the germline segment, which might be a read error. The chain combines TRBV7-6 with TRBJ2-5; perhaps TRBD2 as D (7 bases). Per the germline V gene, CDR1 is SGHVS and CDR2 is FNYEAQ. CDR3 size: 14 residues. CDR3 coding DNA: TGTGCTAGCAGCTTCGGGGGGCTAGGGGAGACCCAGTACTTC. The encoded protein is CASSFGGLGETQYF.

The rearrangement joins TRBV6-8 to TRBJ1-5, with 10 positions matching TRBD1. Losses at the gene ends were 5 bases for V and 5 bases for J; bases not matched to a gene: 3. CDR1 is MNHGY and CDR2 is SAAAGT in the germline V gene. The length of the CDR3 is 14 residues. The CDR3 loop reads CASSPGQGYQPQHF. CDR3 DNA sequence: TGTGCCAGCAGTCCGGGACAGGGGTATCAGCCCCAGCATTTT.

The rearrangement uses TRBV7-8 and TRBJ2-5, with D perhaps being TRBD1 or TRBD2 (5 bases each). The assigned J gene may be wrong: the sequence end matches TRBJ2-7 better. CDR1 is SGHVS, CDR2 FQNEAQ, per germline. This CDR3 is built from 14 residues. In DNA, the CDR3 is TGTGCCAGCAGCTACGGGACGTACCCCTACGAGCAGTACTTC. It translates to CASSYGTYPYEQYF.

The count of this clonotype is one. The chain couples TRBV7-2 to TRBJ2-1, with TRBD1 identical over 9 bases. The J call may not be correct, given that the DNA end is closer to TRBJ2-7. From germline, CDR1 is SGHTA and CDR2 FQGNSA. The CDR3 runs 13 residues. In DNA, the CDR3 is TGTGCCAGCAGCCGGACAGGGGTTTACGAGCAGTACTTC. It codes for CASSRTGVYEQYF.

This clonotype was counted ten times or more. The chain joins TRBV6-1 to TRBJ2-3; either TRBD1 or TRBD2 may fit D (5 bases each). There are 14 residues in the CDR3. Trimming shortened V by 7 bases and J by 2 bases, and 13 bases separated the two germline ends. Looked up from germline, CDR1 is MNHNS and CDR2 is SASEGT. The CDR3: CASNRGPNTDTQYF. DNA of the CDR3: TGTGCCAGCAACCGGGGCCCAAACACAGATACGCAGTATTTT.

The chain carries TRBV7-4 and TRBJ2-1, with D possibly TRBD1 on 6 matching bases. The J call may not be correct, given that the DNA end is closer to TRBJ2-7. The V gene's germline CDR1 is SGHVT and CDR2 SQSDAQ. This CDR3 has 13 amino acids. The DNA of the CDR3 is TGTGCCAGCAGCCGGACAGTGACCTACGAGCAGTACTTC. It is translated as CASSRTVTYEQYF.